Below are 11 T cell receptor beta chains sequenced from a single sample in a study of T cell responses to AZD1222 COVID-19 vaccine. Clones were sequenced by immunoSEQ multiplex PCR, and TCRdb holds only the in-frame ones, with some missing. Of 150,000 to 200,000 clones in the sample, approximately 90% were seen once. The sample in question was peripheral blood, obtained on day 0 of AZD1222 vaccination. Source of these receptors: an adult in good health.

This rearrangement joins TRBV6-1 to TRBJ2-5; TRBD2 is a possible D gene (6 bases). The germline V and J ends were trimmed by 9 bases and 0 bases, with 17 bases remaining between them. This CDR3 contains 15 residues. Germline V gives CDR1 MNHNS, CDR2 SASEGT. CDR3 region: CASTYGGLYQETQYF. Written as DNA, the CDR3 is TGTGCCAGTACGTACGGGGGACTCTACCAAGAGACCCAGTACTTC.

The chain has TRBV6-5 and TRBJ2-1; 7 bases align to TRBD2. Germline CDR1 and CDR2: MNHEY and SVGAGI. After removal of 0 bases from V and 1 base from J, the junction contained 3 bases not matched to a gene. This CDR3 has 16 residues. Here the CDR3 reads CASSYSMGGSYNEQFF. The CDR3 DNA sequence: TGTGCCAGCAGTTACTCGATGGGGGGGTCCTACAATGAGCAGTTCTTC.

The chain has TRBV6-6 and TRBJ1-2, with 8 nucleotides matching TRBD1. The CDR3 is made up of 16 amino acids. V lost 6 bases, J lost 5 bases, and 14 bases stayed unmatched. Germline V CDR1 and CDR2: MNHNY, SVGAGI (reference sequence). CDR3 sequence reads: CASSRTGMGNEYGYTF. In DNA form, the CDR3 reads TGTGCCAGCAGCCGGACAGGGATGGGAAATGAATATGGCTACACCTTC.

V and J are TRBV3-1 (or the pseudogene TRBV3-2) and TRBJ1-2, with 7 bases matching TRBD1. There are 13 residues in the CDR3. After removal of 8 bases from V and 2 bases from J, the junction contained 5 bases not matched to a gene. CDR1 LGHDT and CDR2 YNNKEL come from the germline V gene (reference sequence). The CDR3 loop is CASGTAPNYGYTF. CDR3 coding DNA: TGTGCCAGCGGGACAGCGCCCAACTATGGCTACACCTTC.

The chain links TRBV2 to TRBJ2-5; TRBD2 is a possible D gene (5 bases). The germline V gene encodes CDR1 SNHLY and CDR2 FYNNEI. V was trimmed by 7 bases and J by 5 bases, leaving 17 bases between them. The CDR3 sequence is 14 residues long. CDR3 nucleotides: TGTGCCAGCAAACCTACTAGTTTGGCTGAGACCCAGTACTTC. Protein sequence: CASKPTSLAETQYF.

V is TRBV19 and J is TRBJ2-5; D is perhaps TRBD1 (5 bases). Per germline, CDR1 LNHDA and CDR2 SQIVND (reference sequence). CDR3 size: 13 residues. Trimming took 0 bases from V and 9 from J, leaving 11 bases between them. The CDR3 region has the DNA TGTGCCAGTAGTATAGAGCGGCTCAGGGCCCAGTACTTC. This gives the protein CASSIERLRAQYF.

This chain connects TRBV11-2 to TRBJ2-3; either TRBD1 or TRBD2 may fit D (5 bases each). The germline V gene encodes CDR1 SGHAT and CDR2 FQNNGV. The CDR3 contains 16 residues. V lost 5 bases to trimming and J lost 0 bases, with 15 bases between them. CDR3 sequence (DNA): TGTGCCAGCAGCCCCGGGTTGGGACCAAGCACAGATACGCAGTATTTT. Translation gives CASSPGLGPSTDTQYF.

This clone was detected once. Mismatch with germline at one junction end may stem from a read error. The chain couples TRBV24-1 to TRBJ1-2, with a possible D match to TRBD1 (5 bases). In germline, CDR1 is KGHDR, CDR2 SFDVKD. The CDR3 extends over 12 amino acids. CDR3 nucleotide sequence: TGTGCCACCAGTGATCGTGGCCGGGACCTAGCCTTC. It specifies CATSDRGRDLAF.

The table lists this clone with a count of one. The rearrangement links TRBV27 to TRBJ2-1; the D gene could be TRBD1 or TRBD2 (5 bases each). CDR1 and CDR2 from the germline V gene are MNHEY and SMNVEV (reference sequence). CDR3 length: 14 residues. V lost 3 bases, J lost 10 bases, and 16 bases lay in between. The CDR3 spells CASSFSPGPSEQFF. The CDR3 DNA reads TGTGCCAGCAGTTTCTCGCCGGGACCCTCGGAGCAGTTCTTC.

The chain combines TRBV5-4 with TRBJ2-7; either TRBD1 or TRBD2 may supply D (5 bases each). The CDR3 length is 13 residues. Trimming took off 5 bases at V and 3 bases at J, with 12 bases between the two ends. Looked up from germline, CDR1 is SGHNT and CDR2 is YYREEE (reference sequence). The CDR3, as DNA: TGTGCCAGCAGGACGGGACCGAACTACGAGCAGTACTTC. Residues: CASRTGPNYEQYF.

This clone has a handful of counts. V is TRBV19 and J is TRBJ1-1, with D maybe TRBD1 (5 bases). Deletions cut 6 bases from V and 0 bases from J, with 11 bases between. CDR3 length: 14 amino acids. Germline CDR1 is LNHDA and CDR2 is SQIVND (reference sequence). The CDR3 region has the DNA TGTGCCAGTAGCCAGGGAGGAATGAACACTGAAGCTTTCTTT. It translates to CASSQGGMNTEAFF. The full variable domain, with the rest looked up from reference TRBV19 and TRBJ1-1, is DGGITQSPKYLFRKEGQNVTLSCEQNLNHDAMYWYRQDPGQGLRLIYYSQIVNDFQKGDIAEGYSVSREKKESFPLTVTSAQKNPTAFYLCASSQGGMNTEAFFGQGTRLTVV.